The 9 T cell receptor beta chains below all came from one sample that was sequenced in a study of T cell clonotyping in hematopoietic cell transplantation. Here immunoSEQ multiplex PCR was the method, and the copy in TCRdb shows in-frame clones only, minus some. The sample contains about 4,000 clones, around 80% of which appear only once. Specimen: peripheral blood mononuclear cells, collected at the time of graft-versus-host disease after allogeneic stem cell transplant. The source of these receptors is a female patient aged 50 to 65 who had an allogeneic stem cell transplant from an unrelated donor, so the T cells may come from the graft donor. Some clones in this sample may be carry-over from other donors' samples.

This clone was seen a handful of times. The chain has TRBV6-6 and TRBJ1-1; 7 bases match TRBD1. From germline, CDR1 is MNHNY and CDR2 SVGAGI (reference sequence). The CDR3 contains 15 residues. Unmatched junction bases numbered 7, after V lost 6 bases and J lost 0 bases. CDR3 sequence: CASRDPGQMNTEAFF. The CDR3 coding sequence is TGTGCCAGCAGAGACCCGGGACAGATGAACACTGAAGCTTTCTTT.

This clone was recorded a few times. The chain employs TRBV29-1 and TRBJ1-5; no reliable D call. From germline, CDR1 is SQVTM and CDR2 ANQGSEA. The CDR3 consists of 10 residues. V lost 3 bases and J 7 bases, leaving 4 bases between the germline ends. CDR3 sequence (DNA): TGCAGCGTTGACCCGCAGCCCCAGCATTTT. This encodes CSVDPQPQHF. The whole variable domain, filled in from reference TRBV29-1 and TRBJ1-5, reads SAVISQKPSRDICQRGTSLTIQCQVDSQVTMMFWYRQQPGQSLTLIATANQGSEATYESGFVIDKFPISRPNLTFSTLTVSNMSPEDSSIYLCSVDPQPQHFGDGTRLSIL.

This clone was recorded only once. The chain employs TRBV27 and TRBJ2-1, with 9 bases aligning to TRBD2. V shed 2 bases, J shed 7 bases, and the junction held 6 bases outside the gene matches. The CDR3 totals 15 residues. Germline V gives CDR1 MNHEY, CDR2 SMNVEV (reference sequence). The CDR3 DNA sequence: TGTGCCAGCAGTTTAGTTAGCGGGAGTTTTAATGAGCAGTTCTTC. Its protein is CASSLVSGSFNEQFF.

The chain carries TRBV30 and TRBJ1-2, with 8 bases lining up with TRBD1. Per germline, CDR1 GTSNPN and CDR2 SVGIG (reference sequence). The CDR3 contains 15 residues. The V gene end was trimmed by 1 base and the J gene end by 1 base; junction bases not matched to a gene: 5. The CDR3 sequence: CAWSARTGINYGYTF. The CDR3 bases are TGTGCCTGGAGTGCCCGGACAGGGATTAACTATGGCTACACCTTC.

V and J are TRBV2 and TRBJ1-5, with TRBD1 as a possible D gene (5 bases). Looked up from germline, CDR1 is SNHLY and CDR2 is FYNNEI. CDR3 length: 13 amino acids. The ends were cut back, 2 bases at V and 4 bases at J, with 6 bases in the middle. The DNA for the CDR3 is TGTGCCAGCAGTGAATGGGGGAATCAGCCCCAGCATTTT. As protein: CASSEWGNQPQHF.

This clone was observed a few times. The chain links TRBV5-1 to TRBJ1-2; D may be TRBD1 (6 bases). Germline assignment: CDR1 SGHRS and CDR2 YFSETQ. The CDR3 runs 12 residues. V gave up 4 bases and J gave up 5 bases, with 9 bases separating them. Written as DNA, the CDR3 is TGCGCCAGCAGCAAGGGGGTATATGGCTACACCTTC. Translation gives CASSKGVYGYTF. The full variable domain, with the rest looked up from reference TRBV5-1 and TRBJ1-2, is KAGVTQTPRYLIKTRGQQVTLSCSPISGHRSVSWYQQTPGQGLQFLFEYFSETQRNKGNFPGRFSGRQFSNSRSEMNVSTLELGDSALYLCASSKGVYGYTFGSGTRLTVV.

The V call is TRBV6-5, the J call TRBJ1-3, with 9 bases that match TRBD1. In germline, CDR1 is MNHEY, CDR2 SVGAGI. This CDR3 spans 12 amino acids. The V gene end was trimmed by 8 bases and the J gene end by 4 bases; junction bases not matched to a gene: 0. The CDR3 nucleotides are TGTGCCAGCGGGACAGGGGGAAACACCATATATTTT. It specifies CASGTGGNTIYF.

This chain links TRBV11-2 with TRBJ2-3; no definite D call. The germline V and J ends were trimmed by 7 bases and 4 bases, with 18 bases remaining between them. This CDR3 contains 15 residues. The V gene's germline CDR1 is SGHAT and CDR2 FQNNGV. CDR3 sequence: CASTPEPFPPDTQYF. CDR3 sequence (DNA): TGTGCCAGCACCCCCGAGCCGTTCCCCCCAGATACGCAGTATTTT.

This sequence joins TRBV28 and TRBJ2-2, with 9 bases identical to TRBD1. Germline V gene lookup returns CDR1 MDHEN and CDR2 SYDVKM. CDR3 size: 16 residues. The V and J ends lost 4 bases and 1 base, in that order; junction bases with no gene match: 4. DNA of the CDR3: TGTGCCAGCAGTTCCCCGGGACAGGGGAACACCGGGGAGCTGTTTTTT. Translation: CASSSPGQGNTGELFF.